These 23 T cell receptor beta chains were all obtained from the same sample, sequenced in a study of radiotherapy plus CTLA-4 blockade in lung cancer. The assay was immunoSEQ multiplex PCR, and TCRdb's table has in-frame clones only and misses some. The sample yields roughly 32,000 clones, roughly 70% seen once. The sample was peripheral blood, taken from a patient treated with radiotherapy plus ipilimumab. The receptors originated from a human donor with non-small cell lung cancer who had stable disease on radiotherapy plus ipilimumab.

This chain links TRBV19 with TRBJ1-5, with TRBD1 matching 7 bases. V lost 6 bases, J lost 7 bases, and 3 bases stayed unmatched. Germline CDR1 reads LNHDA; CDR2 reads SQIVND (reference sequence). This CDR3 is built from 12 residues. For the CDR3, the DNA is TGTGCCAGTAGCTACAGGGGACAGCCCCAGCATTTT. Translated, it gives CASSYRGQPQHF.

The chain uses TRBV6-1 and TRBJ1-2, with D hard to call. CDR1 is MNHNS and CDR2 is SASEGT in the germline V gene. The CDR3 sequence is 13 residues long. The V end lost 1 base, the J end lost 1 base, and 4 bases lay between the germline ends. CDR3: CASSEEGNYGYTF. CDR3 coding DNA: TGTGCCAGCAGTGAAGAGGGTAACTATGGCTACACCTTC.

As DNA, the CDR3 is TGCGCCAGCAGTGAGTCTTTCTCTGGAAACACCATATATTTT. Protein sequence: CASSESFSGNTIYF. The gene calls are TRBV10-2 and TRBJ1-3, with D hard to call. This CDR3 region has 14 residues. V lost 0 bases and J lost 0, with 3 bases in between. From germline, CDR1 is WSHSY and CDR2 SAAADI.

V gene TRBV7-2 combines with J gene TRBJ2-5; no clear D gene. The better agreement between TRBJ2-7 and the DNA end casts doubt on the J call. The CDR3 is 14 amino acids. Germline CDR1 reads SGHTA; CDR2 reads FQGNSA. This CDR3 reads CASSLVAWSSEQYF. DNA for the CDR3: TGTGCCAGCAGCTTAGTGGCGTGGTCTAGCGAGCAGTACTTC.

The rearrangement links TRBV6-5 to TRBJ2-7; 8 positions match TRBD1. Germline trimming cut 6 bases from V and 4 bases from J; bases unmatched to any gene: 8. CDR1 and CDR2 (germline): MNHEY, SVGAGI. CDR3 size: 14 residues. The CDR3 DNA reads as TGTGCCAGCAGCCCGGACAGGGATCGGTACGAGCAGTACTTC. It yields the protein CASSPDRDRYEQYF.

About this clone: The same CDR3 can be traced to other DNA sequences in this sample. The V and J genes are TRBV25-1 and TRBJ2-3; TRBD2 matches at 8 bases. Germline V CDR1 and CDR2: MGHDK, SYGVNS. J lost 5 bases, V lost 4 bases, and 2 bases had no gene match. The CDR3 covers 13 residues. As DNA, the CDR3 is TGTGCCAGCAGTGTGCTAGCGGGAGATACGCAGTATTTT. It is translated as CASSVLAGDTQYF. Filled out from reference TRBV25-1 and TRBJ2-3, the complete variable domain reads EADIYQTPRYLVIGTGKKITLECSQTMGHDKMYWYQQDPGMELHLIHYSYGVNSTEKGDLSSESTVSRIRTEHFPLTLESARPSHTSQYLCASSVLAGDTQYFGPGTRLTVL.

This clone was found once. The chain joins TRBV21-1 to TRBJ2-3; the D segment call TRBD2 is taken from the table without a DNA check. TRBV21-1 is flagged as a pseudogene. This CDR3 spans 16 amino acids. In nucleotides, the CDR3 is TGTGCCAGCAGCAAAGCCTCGCGGGGAAGCACAGATACGCAGTATTTT. Its translation is CASSKASRGSTDTQYF.

On this clone: The germline gene is not matched at one end of the junction; a read error may be the cause. V usage is TRBV5-4 and J usage is TRBJ2-1, with TRBD1 as a possible D gene (5 bases). This CDR3 comprises 17 residues. In germline, CDR1 is SGHNT, CDR2 YYREEE (reference sequence). CDR3: CASSLGGRSTGYKEQFF. For the CDR3, the DNA is TGTGCCAGCAGCTTGGGAGGTCGAAGCACAGGATACAAGGAGCAGTTCTTC.

The chain joins TRBV4-1 to TRBJ1-4; D perhaps matches TRBD1 (6 bases). Germline assignment: CDR1 MGHRA and CDR2 YSYEKL. This CDR3 comprises 17 residues. With 2 bases removed from V and 8 bases from J, the gap between germline ends came to 21 bases. The CDR3 reads CASSQPTGGRGGEKLFF. The CDR3 DNA is TGCGCCAGCAGCCAACCTACCGGCGGCAGGGGTGGCGAAAAACTGTTTTTT.

V usage is TRBV2 and J usage is TRBJ2-7, with a weak D call TRBD2 (6 bases). Germline V gene data show CDR1 as SNHLY and CDR2 as FYNNEI. This CDR3 is built from 12 residues. Trimming removed 6 bases from V and 0 bases from J, with 6 bases in between. DNA for the CDR3: TGTGCCAGCAGCGGGAGCTCCTACGAGCAGTACTTC. Its translation is CASSGSSYEQYF.

The chain is built from TRBV7-3 and TRBJ2-5; no firm D call. Germline values: CDR1 SGHTA, CDR2 FQGTGA. With 2 bases removed from V and 2 bases from J, the gap between germline ends came to 12 bases. The CDR3 totals 15 residues. The CDR3 nucleotides are TGTGCCAGCAGCTTAGACGCCTCACCTCAAGAGACCCAGTACTTC. Translation: CASSLDASPQETQYF.

This clone has only a few counts. The gene calls are TRBV25-1 and TRBJ2-3; 7 nucleotides match TRBD1. From germline, CDR1 is MGHDK and CDR2 SYGVNS. This CDR3 has 14 residues. V gave up 3 bases and J gave up 7 bases; unmatched junction bases: 7. The CDR3 coding sequence is TGTGCCAGCAGTGATACAGGGGCTAGGAATACGCAGTATTTT. It encodes CASSDTGARNTQYF.

This clone has only a few counts. The CDR3 region has the DNA TGTGCCAGCAGCCACCCCCGGGACGCTGCCTACGAGCAGTACTTC. It specifies CASSHPRDAAYEQYF. V gene TRBV4-2 combines with J gene TRBJ2-7; D possibly uses TRBD1 or TRBD2 (5 bases each). The CDR3 totals 15 residues. The ends were cut back, 3 bases at V and 2 bases at J, with 14 bases in the middle. Germline CDR1 reads LGHNA; CDR2 reads YNFKEQ.

The J gene is TRBJ2-7, the V gene TRBV6-1; TRBD2 might be the D (7 bases). V shed 8 bases and J shed 5 bases, with 19 bases lying between them. The CDR3 sequence is 14 residues long. Germline V CDR1 and CDR2: MNHNS, SASEGT. The CDR3 DNA reads TGTGCCAGCTTCTTGACCGGGGGGCCCAACGAGCAGTACTTC. Translating gives CASFLTGGPNEQYF.

V is TRBV2 and J is TRBJ2-1, with D perhaps matching TRBD1 (6 bases). The V end was cut by 10 bases, the J end by 1 base, with 14 bases between. The CDR3 extends over 14 amino acids. Germline V lookup: CDR1 SNHLY, CDR2 FYNNEI. The CDR3 spells CATAGTLSYNEQFF. The CDR3 DNA sequence: TGTGCCACGGCAGGGACATTATCCTACAATGAGCAGTTCTTC.

This clone was counted once. The chain joins TRBV4-3 to TRBJ2-1; D might be TRBD2 (5 bases). CDR3 length: 17 residues. Trimming took off 0 bases at V and 3 bases at J, with 15 bases between the two ends. Germline V lookup: CDR1 LGHNA, CDR2 YSLEER. CDR3 protein: CASSQEEEAVSYNEQFF. The CDR3 bases are TGCGCCAGCAGCCAAGAGGAGGAGGCGGTGAGCTACAATGAGCAGTTCTTC.

The chain employs TRBV18 and TRBJ2-1, with TRBD1 identical over 10 bases. J lost 7 bases, V lost 1 base, and 7 bases had no gene match. Germline V lookup: CDR1 KGHSH, CDR2 LQKENI. CDR3 size: 16 residues. DNA for the CDR3: TGTGCCAGCTCACCACAAGGGACAGGGGTCGGGAATGAGCAGTTCTTC. This sequence encodes CASSPQGTGVGNEQFF.

The chain uses TRBV7-3 and TRBJ2-1; 12 bases match TRBD2. With V trimmed by 2 bases and J by 6 bases, 2 bases remained unmatched. Germline loops: CDR1 SGHTA, CDR2 FQGTGA. The CDR3 sequence is 15 residues long. The chain's CDR3 is CASSLSSGRANEQFF. The DNA of the CDR3 is TGTGCCAGCAGCTTATCTAGCGGGAGGGCCAATGAGCAGTTCTTC.

The genes are TRBV28 and TRBJ1-4, with 7 bases that match TRBD1. V was pared by 6 bases and J by 8 bases, with 3 bases of the junction left unmatched. CDR3 length equals 12 residues. Germline V lookup: CDR1 MDHEN, CDR2 SYDVKM. For the CDR3, the DNA is TGTGCCAGCAGGACAGGGTGGGAAAAACTGTTTTTT. Protein: CASRTGWEKLFF.

V usage is TRBV11-2 and J usage is TRBJ2-1, with a weak D call TRBD1 (5 bases). There are 15 residues in the CDR3. Trimming pared 2 bases from V and 3 bases from J, leaving 11 bases between. Germline loops: CDR1 SGHAT, CDR2 FQNNGV. The CDR3 nucleotides are TGTGCCAGCAGCTTATCTGGGGCCATCTACAATGAGCAGTTCTTC. It codes for CASSLSGAIYNEQFF.

The chain carries TRBV19 and TRBJ1-6, with TRBD1 as a possible D gene (5 bases). The V gene lost 5 bases and the J gene lost 10 bases, with 18 bases spanning the gap. This CDR3 spans 15 amino acids. CDR1 LNHDA and CDR2 SQIVND come from the germline V gene (reference sequence). The CDR3, as DNA: TGTGCCAGTAGTGAACAGGCGGTCCGGAGGTCACCCCTCCACTTT. It is translated as CASSEQAVRRSPLHF.

This clone was picked up a small number of times. The V and J genes are TRBV21-1 and TRBJ2-1; the table's D call TRBD2 went unverified against the DNA. TRBV21-1 is deemed a pseudogene. The CDR3 totals 20 residues. The CDR3 DNA sequence: TGTGCCAGCAGCACCACTGACGGGTCTAGCGTGATACTTTGTAGGGATGAGCAGTTCTTC. Its protein is CASSTTDGSSVILCRDEQFF.

The CDR3 sequence: CASSEDFPGRTSSYEQYF. In DNA form, the CDR3 reads TGTGCCAGCAGTGAAGATTTTCCGGGAAGGACTAGCTCCTACGAGCAGTACTTC. The rearrangement uses TRBV2 and TRBJ2-7, with TRBD2 matching over 7 bases. V dropped 1 base and J dropped 0; count of bases not matched to a gene: 12. The CDR3 spans 18 residues. Germline CDR1 reads SNHLY; CDR2 reads FYNNEI.